This entry lists 28 T cell receptor beta chains sequenced from one sample in a study of T-cell memory formation after mild COVID-19. From the 5' RACE reads, TCRdb called clonotypes with MiXCR, one entry per CDR3 protein. The sample consists of about 88,000 distinct CDR3 sequences, 20% to 25% of them appearing once. The sequencing input was PBMCs or a T cell subset sorted from them (not recorded which). All receptors come from a young man who had mild COVID-19 (a few samples of this study predate the infection). Cell type and time point are not known.

This clonotype was recorded a few times. This chain uses TRBV7-9 with TRBJ2-1; D may be TRBD2 (5 bases). V lost 2 bases and J 3 bases, leaving 11 bases between the germline ends. The CDR3 is 15 amino acids. Germline V gives CDR1 SEHNR, CDR2 FQNEAQ (reference sequence). CDR3 nucleotides: TGTGCCAGCAGCTTAACCCCCCGGGACTACAATGAGCAGTTCTTC. Translated: CASSLTPRDYNEQFF.

This clonotype was detected a few times. The V gene is TRBV12-3 or TRBV12-4, the J gene TRBJ1-4; no clear D. The CDR3 extends over 15 amino acids. Trimming left V 3 bases short and J 5 bases short, with 13 bases between. CDR3 loop: CASSFTATSNEKLFF. The CDR3 DNA reads as TGTGCCAGCAGTTTTACAGCCACCTCGAATGAAAAACTGTTTTTT.

The table lists this clonotype with a few counts. The V call is TRBV4-1, the J call TRBJ2-5, with a possible D match to TRBD2 (6 bases). The V gene lost 0 bases and the J gene lost 2 bases, with 13 bases spanning the gap. This CDR3 is built from 16 residues. CDR1 is MGHRA, CDR2 YSYEKL, per germline. This CDR3 is CASSQDPSAIQETQYF. DNA for the CDR3: TGCGCCAGCAGCCAAGATCCTAGCGCGATACAAGAGACCCAGTACTTC.

The chain combines TRBV20-1 with TRBJ2-1; no definite D call. This CDR3 region has 10 residues. Trimming pared 6 bases from V and 8 bases from J, leaving 8 bases between. Germline lookup yields CDR1 DFQATT and CDR2 SNEGSKA (reference sequence). Here the CDR3 DNA reads TGCAGTGCAGACGGCGATGAGCAGTTCTTC. The encoded protein is CSADGDEQFF.

The chain employs TRBV7-3 and TRBJ2-1; maybe TRBD1 (6 bases). Trimming removed 4 bases at V and 4 bases at J, with 14 bases between. Germline V gene sequence: CDR1 SGHTA, CDR2 FQGTGA. This CDR3 comprises 15 residues. The CDR3 loop reads CASSSTGPSYNEQFF. Here the CDR3 DNA reads TGTGCCAGCAGCTCGACAGGCCCTTCGTACAATGAGCAGTTCTTC.

This clonotype was seen a handful of times. The chain combines TRBV4-3 with TRBJ2-1, with D perhaps TRBD1 (5 bases). Germline-derived CDR1 and CDR2 are LGHNA and YSLEER. The CDR3 is 14 residues long. The V gene lost 0 bases and the J gene lost 6 bases, with 9 bases spanning the gap. The chain's CDR3 is CASSQDDSRNEQFF. The CDR3 nucleotides read TGCGCCAGCAGCCAAGACGACAGCCGCAATGAGCAGTTCTTC.

The chain combines TRBV4-3 with TRBJ2-1, with 10 bases lining up with TRBD1. CDR1 and CDR2 from the germline V gene are LGHNA and YSLEER. V gave up 3 bases and J gave up 8 bases; unmatched junction bases: 4. The CDR3 runs 14 residues. CDR3 bases: TGCGCCAGCAGCCATCGACAGGGGGCATATGAGCAGTTCTTC. It encodes CASSHRQGAYEQFF.

This chain uses TRBV4-3 with TRBJ2-3; 9 positions agree with TRBD1. Germline lookup yields CDR1 LGHNA and CDR2 YSLEER. CDR3 length: 16 amino acids. V was clipped by 3 bases and J by 3 bases; unmatched bases: 7. The CDR3 DNA is TGCGCCAGCAGCCAGTGGACAGGGGCCATGACAGATACGCAGTATTTT. It translates to CASSQWTGAMTDTQYF.

V and J are TRBV3-1 and TRBJ2-1, with D perhaps matching TRBD1 or TRBD2 (5 bases each). The ends were cut back, 4 bases at V and 9 bases at J, with 19 bases in the middle. This CDR3 region has 15 residues. Germline V lookup: CDR1 LGHDT, CDR2 YNNKEL (reference sequence). CDR3 coding DNA: TGTGCCAGCAGCCTACGGGACGCCAGCGGTTCTGAGCAGTTCTTC. Its translation: CASSLRDASGSEQFF.

The chain combines TRBV19 with TRBJ2-1, with unresolved D. The CDR3 runs to 11 residues. The germline gives CDR1 LNHDA, CDR2 SQIVND (reference sequence). Trimming left V 3 bases short and J 9 bases short, with 6 bases between. The CDR3 DNA sequence: TGTGCCAGTAGTATTTCCGGTGAGCAGTTCTTC. It codes for CASSISGEQFF.

The chain's CDR3 is CASSLTGASDGYTF. DNA of the CDR3: TGTGCCAGCAGCTTAACAGGGGCTTCTGATGGCTACACCTTC. The chain couples TRBV7-9 to TRBJ1-2; TRBD1 matches 7 bases. The CDR3 contains 14 residues. V was clipped by 2 bases and J by 6 bases; unmatched bases: 6. Germline V gene data show CDR1 as SEHNR and CDR2 as FQNEAQ (reference sequence).

The chain combines TRBV4-2 with TRBJ2-5; possibly TRBD1 for D (5 bases). The CDR3 is 14 residues long. Deletions cut 3 bases from V and 2 bases from J, with 10 bases between. CDR1 and CDR2 from the germline V gene are LGHNA and YNFKEQ. CDR3 in DNA: TGTGCCAGCAGCCAGGAAGGGGAACAAGAGACCCAGTACTTC. Translated: CASSQEGEQETQYF.

A few counts support this clonotype. The rearrangement joins TRBV5-4 to TRBJ2-3; a possible D gene is TRBD1 (5 bases). This CDR3 region has 14 residues. The germline V gene has CDR1 SGHNT and CDR2 YYREEE (reference sequence). Between the trimmed V and J ends, which lost 0 bases and 6 bases, there was a span of 11 bases. The chain's CDR3 is CASSLEGVGDTQYF. The CDR3 DNA reads TGTGCCAGCAGCTTGGAAGGGGTCGGGGATACGCAGTATTTT.

The chain joins TRBV2 to TRBJ1-4; D unclear. Germline V CDR1 and CDR2: SNHLY, FYNNEI. V was clipped by 8 bases and J by 4 bases, with 11 bases between them. This CDR3 is 13 amino acids long. The DNA for the CDR3 is TGTGCCAGCGAACCGACGGATAATGAAAAACTGTTTTTT. As protein: CASEPTDNEKLFF.

This clonotype was observed a few times. The chain combines TRBV4-1 with TRBJ1-5; 9 nucleotides agree with TRBD1. There are 13 residues in the CDR3. The trim removed 5 bases at V and 7 bases at J, leaving 3 bases unmatched. Germline V lookup: CDR1 MGHRA, CDR2 YSYEKL. The chain's CDR3 is CASSGTGNQPQHF. CDR3 in DNA: TGCGCCAGCAGCGGGACAGGGAACCAGCCCCAGCATTTT.

A few counts support this clonotype. The chain joins TRBV4-1 to TRBJ2-3; D remains ambiguous. Germline assignment: CDR1 MGHRA and CDR2 YSYEKL. This CDR3 contains 14 residues. V was clipped by 3 bases and J by 2 bases, with 9 bases between them. Written as DNA, the CDR3 is TGCGCCAGCAGCCATAGAACCGCCACAGATACGCAGTATTTT. Translated: CASSHRTATDTQYF.

This sequence joins TRBV18 and TRBJ2-1; 12 nucleotides line up with TRBD2. Germline V gives CDR1 KGHSH, CDR2 LQKENI. The ends lost 6 bases at V and 8 bases at J; junction bases unmatched: 5. This CDR3 has 14 residues. As DNA, the CDR3 is TGTGCCAGCTCTCTAGCGGGGGGGCTCGATGAGCAGTTCTTC. Translation: CASSLAGGLDEQFF.

This clonotype occurred a few times. The genes are TRBV21-1 and TRBJ2-5; TRBD2 was called by the table and not checked on the DNA. TRBV21-1 is a pseudogene. The CDR3 is 16 amino acids. DNA for the CDR3: TGTGCCAACCTTCTTGTTGAACAGTCGGGGAGAGAGACCCAGTACTTC. It encodes CANLLVEQSGRETQYF.

The V call is TRBV7-2, the J call TRBJ1-3; TRBD1 might be the D (6 bases). The ends were cut back, 0 bases at V and 0 bases at J, with 21 bases in the middle. Per germline, CDR1 SGHTA and CDR2 FQGNSA. This CDR3 has 20 amino acids. CDR3 DNA: TGTGCCAGCAGCTTAGCCCCTTACAGGGTTAGGGACTTCTCTGGAAACACCATATATTTT. Residues: CASSLAPYRVRDFSGNTIYF.

The chain employs TRBV7-3 and TRBJ1-1; the D is unclear. V was trimmed by 3 bases and J by 0 bases, leaving 11 bases between them. Germline CDR1 reads SGHTA; CDR2 reads FQGTGA. The CDR3 is made up of 15 amino acids. DNA of the CDR3: TGTGCCAGCAGCTTCGGGCCAAGCATGAACACTGAAGCTTTCTTT. The encoded protein is CASSFGPSMNTEAFF. The full variable domain, rest sourced from reference TRBV7-3 and TRBJ1-1, is GAGVSQTPSNKVTEKGKYVELRCDPISGHTALYWYRQSLGQGPEFLIYFQGTGAADDSGLPNDRFFAVRPEGSVSTLKIQRTERGDSAVYLCASSFGPSMNTEAFFGQGTRLTVV.

The rearrangement links TRBV7-9 to TRBJ2-7, with D perhaps matching TRBD1 or TRBD2 (6 bases each). There are 15 residues in the CDR3. Trimming stripped 5 bases from V and 3 bases from J, with 17 bases between. Germline V CDR1 and CDR2: SEHNR, FQNEAQ (reference sequence). The CDR3: CASSLGGGQNYEQYV. CDR3 DNA sequence: TGTGCCAGCAGCCTCGGAGGGGGGCAGAACTACGAGCAGTACGTC.

The chain carries TRBV4-1 and TRBJ1-2; D is possibly TRBD1 (6 bases). This CDR3 contains 14 residues. The germline V and J ends were trimmed by 6 bases and 5 bases, with 16 bases remaining between them. Germline values: CDR1 MGHRA, CDR2 YSYEKL. This chain's CDR3 is CASRQSGGDYGYTF. The CDR3 nucleotides read TGCGCCAGCAGACAATCGGGGGGCGATTATGGCTACACCTTC.

V and J are TRBV7-9 and TRBJ1-1; a possible D gene is TRBD1 (6 bases). Germline V gene data show CDR1 as SEHNR and CDR2 as FQNEAQ (reference sequence). Trimming removed 2 bases at V and 6 bases at J, with 7 bases between. CDR3 length equals 12 residues. The CDR3 DNA reads as TGTGCCAGCAGCTTATCAGGGGCTGAAGCTTTCTTT. Its translation: CASSLSGAEAFF.

Here the CDR3 DNA reads TGTGCCAGCAGCCAAGAAGACATCGGGATGGTTACCGGGGAGCTGTTTTTT. The encoded protein is CASSQEDIGMVTGELFF. The J gene is TRBJ2-2, the V gene TRBV4-2; the D gene is possibly TRBD2 (5 bases). Germline assignment: CDR1 LGHNA and CDR2 YNFKEQ. CDR3 length equals 17 residues. V shed 0 bases and J shed 5 bases, with 16 bases lying between them.

V and J are TRBV4-1 and TRBJ1-1; D perhaps matches TRBD1 (5 bases). The CDR3 has 17 amino acids. Germline V gene lookup returns CDR1 MGHRA and CDR2 YSYEKL. Between the trimmed V and J ends, which lost 0 bases and 0 bases, there was a span of 14 bases. In nucleotides, the CDR3 is TGCGCCAGCAGCCAAGATCCGGGATGGGGGTTGAACACTGAAGCTTTCTTT. Amino acid sequence: CASSQDPGWGLNTEAFF.

The chain links TRBV9 to TRBJ1-5; D is uncertain. V lost 3 bases to trimming and J lost 11 bases, with 18 bases between them. Germline lookup yields CDR1 SGDLS and CDR2 YYNGEE. The CDR3 spans 14 residues. CDR3 protein: CASSETGNPRSQHF. CDR3 sequence (DNA): TGTGCCAGCAGCGAAACCGGCAACCCCCGGTCCCAGCATTTT.

The chain couples TRBV7-8 to TRBJ2-5, with 10 bases that match TRBD2. V lost 5 bases to trimming and J lost 4 bases; unmatched junction nucleotides: 7. Germline V gives CDR1 SGHVS, CDR2 FQNEAQ. The CDR3 runs 15 residues. The CDR3 sequence is CASSTQRGGRETQYF. DNA of the CDR3: TGTGCCAGCAGCACACAGCGGGGGGGCCGAGAGACCCAGTACTTC.

The V gene is TRBV6-5, the J gene TRBJ2-1; D is unclear. The CDR3 spans 13 residues. The germline V gene encodes CDR1 MNHEY and CDR2 SVGAGI. The V gene lost 6 bases and the J gene lost 6 bases, with 12 bases spanning the gap. CDR3 DNA: TGTGCCAGCAGCCCCCGGGCAGGCAATGAGCAGTTCTTC. Residues: CASSPRAGNEQFF.